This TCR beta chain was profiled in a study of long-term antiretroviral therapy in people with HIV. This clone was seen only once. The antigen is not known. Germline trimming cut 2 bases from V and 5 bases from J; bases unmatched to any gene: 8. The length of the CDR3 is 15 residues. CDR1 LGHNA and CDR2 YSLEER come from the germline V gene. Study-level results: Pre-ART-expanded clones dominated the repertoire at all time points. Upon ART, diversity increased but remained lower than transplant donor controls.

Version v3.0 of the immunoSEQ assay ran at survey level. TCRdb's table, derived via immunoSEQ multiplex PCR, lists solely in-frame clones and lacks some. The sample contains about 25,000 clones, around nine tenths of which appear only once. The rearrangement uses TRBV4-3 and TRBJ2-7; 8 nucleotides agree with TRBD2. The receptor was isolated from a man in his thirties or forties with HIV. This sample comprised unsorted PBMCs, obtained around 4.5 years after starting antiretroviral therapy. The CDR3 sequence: CASSQIASGLDEQYF. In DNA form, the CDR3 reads TGCGCCAGCAGCCAAATCGCTAGCGGGTTGGACGAGCAGTACTTC.